A single sample is the source of the 8 T cell receptor beta chains below, sequenced in a study of response to subunit inactivated influenza vaccine. TCRdb reanalysed the RT-PCR reads using MiXCR and keeps one entry per CDR3 protein. The sample contains more than 550,000 distinct CDR3 sequences, roughly 12% of which appear only once. The material sequenced was PBMCs from blood, taken on the day of vaccination. These receptor sequences come from a man aged 50 to 59 who received an inactivated influenza vaccine.

This chain links TRBV2 with TRBJ1-5; 9 nucleotides align to TRBD1. Germline V gene lookup returns CDR1 SNHLY and CDR2 FYNNEI. This CDR3 spans 17 amino acids. Unmatched junction bases numbered 11, after V lost 6 bases and J lost 2 bases. CDR3 DNA sequence: TGTGCCAGCAGCGCCCGGCGTACAGGGGGCGGCAATCAGCCCCAGCATTTT. This translates into CASSARRTGGGNQPQHF.

V is TRBV15 and J is TRBJ2-7; 11 bases align to TRBD2. The CDR3 extends over 15 amino acids. With 2 bases clipped from V and 3 bases from J, the junction kept 3 bases outside the gene matches. The V gene's germline CDR1 is LNHNV and CDR2 YYDKDF (reference sequence). Here the CDR3 DNA reads TGTGCCACCAGCAGATCGGGACTAGCGGACTACGAGCAGTACTTC. This translates into CATSRSGLADYEQYF.

The chain employs TRBV4-2 and TRBJ2-5, with D maybe TRBD1 (6 bases). CDR1 and CDR2 from the germline V gene are LGHNA and YNFKEQ. This CDR3 contains 15 residues. V was clipped by 4 bases and J by 1 base, with 13 bases between them. The chain's CDR3 is CASSRVRGVQETQYF. The CDR3 bases are TGTGCCAGCAGCCGAGTCAGGGGAGTCCAAGAGACCCAGTACTTC.

This clonotype was observed many times. This chain links TRBV2 with TRBJ2-7; a possible D gene is TRBD1 (6 bases). V lost 8 bases to trimming and J lost 2 bases, with 19 bases between them. Germline-derived CDR1 and CDR2 are SNHLY and FYNNEI. The CDR3 consists of 15 residues. The CDR3: CASAHRDIRPYEQYF. CDR3 nucleotide sequence: TGTGCCAGCGCTCACCGGGACATCCGGCCCTACGAGCAGTACTTC.

The V gene is TRBV28, the J gene TRBJ1-1; no clear D gene. This CDR3 region has 16 residues. V shed 1 base and J shed 0 bases, with 12 bases lying between them. Germline CDR1 is MDHEN and CDR2 is SYDVKM. The CDR3 region has the DNA TGTGCCAGCAGTTTATTCCCGTGGAGGATGAACACTGAAGCTTTCTTT. It codes for CASSLFPWRMNTEAFF.

CDR3 coding DNA: TGTGCCACCAGCAGAGAAGGGGGCAGGGAGACCCAGTACTTC. Translated: CATSREGGRETQYF. This chain uses TRBV15 with TRBJ2-5, with 7 bases identical to TRBD1. The CDR3 spans 14 residues. The germline V gene encodes CDR1 LNHNV and CDR2 YYDKDF (reference sequence). Trimming took 0 bases from V and 5 from J; bases not matched to a gene: 3.

In this sample, this clonotype turned up a few times. V gene TRBV6-5 combines with J gene TRBJ2-4; D ambiguous. Germline V gene data show CDR1 as MNHEY and CDR2 as SVGAGI. CDR3 length: 17 residues. Trimming pared 0 bases from V and 0 bases from J, leaving 12 bases between. The CDR3 loop is CASSYSKSSVAKNIQYF. For the CDR3, the DNA is TGTGCCAGCAGTTACTCGAAGAGCAGCGTAGCCAAAAACATTCAGTACTTC.

The chain recombines TRBV23-1 with TRBJ2-7; 9 positions agree with TRBD1. TRBV23-1 is an open reading frame whose function is uncertain. The CDR3 loop spans 16 amino acids. J gave up 4 bases and V 6 bases, and 13 bases lay outside the gene matches. CDR3 nucleotides: TGCGCCAGCAGACCCCCCTCCCGAGGACAGGGGTACGAGCAGTACTTC. As protein: CASRPPSRGQGYEQYF.